These 16 T cell receptor beta chains originate from one sample sequenced in a study of T cell changes during pregnancy in multiple sclerosis. The repertoire was sequenced with immunoSEQ multiplex PCR; TCRdb's copy has only in-frame clones and lacks some. The table lists about 54,000 clones, more than 85% of them singletons. Sample: peripheral blood, taken after pregnancy. The receptors shown here come from a female donor in good health, enrolled as a control in a pregnancy study.

V gene TRBV6-5 combines with J gene TRBJ1-2; 8 bases agree with TRBD1. This CDR3 comprises 15 residues. Germline V gives CDR1 MNHEY, CDR2 SVGAGI. With V trimmed by 2 bases and J by 4 bases, 6 bases remained unmatched. The CDR3 reads CASSYDRQGAYGYTF. Here the CDR3 DNA reads TGTGCCAGCAGTTACGATAGGCAGGGGGCCTATGGCTACACCTTC.

The chain employs TRBV28 and TRBJ2-2; 7 bases are a match to TRBD1. V was pared by 6 bases and J by 3 bases, with 7 bases of the junction left unmatched. This CDR3 has 15 residues. Germline values: CDR1 MDHEN, CDR2 SYDVKM. CDR3 loop: CASRPGGSDTGELFF. CDR3 DNA: TGTGCCAGCAGACCAGGGGGTTCTGACACCGGGGAGCTGTTTTTT.

The chain has TRBV10-3 and TRBJ2-7; 8 positions agree with TRBD2. The CDR3 has 14 residues. V trimming: 10 bases; J trimming: 7 bases; junction bases outside the gene matches: 15. Germline CDR1 ENHRY, CDR2 SYGVKD. The CDR3 DNA sequence: TGTGCCACCAAAGCGGGAGCTGGGTCGAGGGAGCAGTACTTC. Translating gives CATKAGAGSREQYF.

The genes are TRBV6-4 and TRBJ2-1; 11 bases align to TRBD2. The CDR3 extends over 17 amino acids. Germline loops: CDR1 MRHNA, CDR2 SNTAGT. V gave up 5 bases and J gave up 4 bases; unmatched junction bases: 10. In DNA form, the CDR3 reads TGTGCCAGCAGTCCACAGCCGGGACTAGCGGTTTACAATGAGCAGTTCTTC. This gives the protein CASSPQPGLAVYNEQFF.

Note on this clone: Other DNA sequences in the same sample also yield this CDR3. The J gene is TRBJ1-1, the V gene TRBV6-1, with 8 bases that match TRBD1. Germline V gives CDR1 MNHNS, CDR2 SASEGT. V lost 4 bases to trimming and J lost 5 bases; unmatched junction nucleotides: 3. CDR3 length: 13 residues. The CDR3 DNA follows: TGTGCCAGCAGTGCCAGGGGGCATACTGAAGCTTTCTTT. Its protein product is CASSARGHTEAFF.

The chain links TRBV5-1 to TRBJ2-5, with 8 bases that match TRBD2. Germline loops: CDR1 SGHRS, CDR2 YFSETQ. Losses at the gene ends were 3 bases for V and 3 bases for J; bases not matched to a gene: 7. This CDR3 contains 15 residues. The CDR3 loop reads CASSSPGAGEETQYF. The CDR3 DNA is TGCGCCAGCAGCTCCCCAGGAGCGGGGGAAGAGACCCAGTACTTC.

CDR3 sequence (DNA): TGCGCCAGCAGCTCCCTGCAGGGCGATGAGCAGTTCTTC. Protein product: CASSSLQGDEQFF. The J gene is TRBJ2-1, the V gene TRBV5-1; maybe TRBD1 (5 bases). V lost 3 bases, J lost 8 bases, and 12 bases lay in between. Germline V gene data show CDR1 as SGHRS and CDR2 as YFSETQ. The CDR3 spans 13 residues. The whole variable domain, filled in from reference TRBV5-1 and TRBJ2-1, reads KAGVTQTPRYLIKTRGQQVTLSCSPISGHRSVSWYQQTPGQGLQFLFEYFSETQRNKGNFPGRFSGRQFSNSRSEMNVSTLELGDSALYLCASSSLQGDEQFFGPGTRLTVL.

The chain links TRBV28 to TRBJ2-3; TRBD1 matches 8 bases. J gave up 4 bases and V 5 bases, and 8 bases lay outside the gene matches. The CDR3 runs 15 residues. Germline V CDR1 and CDR2: MDHEN, SYDVKM. The CDR3 here is CASSTPTGAADTQYF. The DNA for the CDR3 is TGTGCCAGCAGTACCCCGACAGGGGCGGCAGATACGCAGTATTTT.

The J gene is TRBJ2-7, the V gene TRBV6-1; D is undetermined. This CDR3 comprises 10 residues. The V end lost 6 bases, the J end lost 4 bases, and 4 bases lay between the germline ends. CDR1 MNHNS and CDR2 SASEGT come from the germline V gene. The chain's CDR3 is CASRRYEQYF. In DNA form, the CDR3 reads TGTGCCAGCAGGAGGTACGAGCAGTACTTC.

The chain links TRBV19 to TRBJ2-1, with D perhaps TRBD1 (5 bases). The CDR3 length is 15 residues. CDR1 LNHDA and CDR2 SQIVND come from the germline V gene (reference sequence). The ends were cut back, 5 bases at V and 0 bases at J, with 11 bases in the middle. CDR3 bases: TGTGCCAGTAGTGCAGGGCTAAGCTCCTACAATGAGCAGTTCTTC. This sequence encodes CASSAGLSSYNEQFF.

This clone came up once. The V and J genes are TRBV18 and TRBJ1-1, with 9 bases lining up with TRBD1. In germline, CDR1 is KGHSH, CDR2 LQKENI. V trimming: 4 bases; J trimming: 2 bases; junction bases outside the gene matches: 5. The CDR3 loop spans 15 amino acids. DNA for the CDR3: TGTGCCAGCTCACGACAGGGGGACAGCAACACTGAAGCTTTCTTT. Translation: CASSRQGDSNTEAFF. Based on the CDR3 plus reference TRBV18 and TRBJ1-1, the full variable domain is NAGVMQNPRHLVRRRGQEARLRCSPMKGHSHVYWYRQLPEEGLKFMVYLQKENIIDESGMPKERFSAEFPKEGPSILRIQQVVRGDSAAYFCASSRQGDSNTEAFFGQGTRLTVV.

The rearrangement joins TRBV28 to TRBJ2-1; TRBD1 might be the D (6 bases). CDR3 length: 10 amino acids. The germline CDR1 and CDR2 sequences are MDHEN and SYDVKM. Trimming pared 11 bases from V and 10 bases from J, leaving 12 bases between. Written as DNA, the CDR3 is TGTGCCTGCAAAGACAGGGAGCAGTTCTTC. Amino acid sequence: CACKDREQFF.

The CDR3, as DNA: TGTGCCAGCAGCAGGACAGGGACCTACGAGCAGTACTTC. It specifies CASSRTGTYEQYF. The chain has TRBV11-3 and TRBJ2-7, with 8 nucleotides matching TRBD1. The germline CDR1 and CDR2 sequences are SGHNT and YENEEA. Losses at the gene ends were 5 bases for V and 2 bases for J; bases not matched to a gene: 2. There are 13 residues in the CDR3.

This clone was picked up a small number of times. The chain has TRBV19 and TRBJ1-1; D unresolved. The CDR3 is 14 amino acids. With 3 bases removed from V and 5 bases from J, the gap between germline ends came to 13 bases. The V gene's germline CDR1 is LNHDA and CDR2 SQIVND (reference sequence). The CDR3 nucleotides are TGTGCCAGTAGTATTTCGTCAGGATTTACTGAAGCTTTCTTT. Translated, it gives CASSISSGFTEAFF.

This chain connects TRBV28 to TRBJ2-1, with a weak D call TRBD2 (6 bases). V shed 6 bases and J shed 12 bases, with 18 bases lying between them. The CDR3 is 13 amino acids. The germline CDR1 and CDR2 sequences are MDHEN and SYDVKM. The CDR3 reads CASSREITHGQFF. For the CDR3, the DNA is TGTGCCAGCAGCCGGGAGATCACCCATGGGCAGTTCTTC. Drawing the rest from reference TRBV28 and TRBJ2-1, the complete variable domain is DVKVTQSSRYLVKRTGEKVFLECVQDMDHENMFWYRQDPGLGLRLIYFSYDVKMKEKGDIPEGYSVSREKKERFSLILESASTNQTSMYLCASSREITHGQFFGPGTRLTVL.

This chain's CDR3 is CASSHPGGNTGELFF. As DNA, the CDR3 is TGCGCCAGCAGCCATCCCGGGGGGAACACCGGGGAGCTGTTTTTT. V usage is TRBV4-1 and J usage is TRBJ2-2; D possibly corresponds to TRBD2 (6 bases). The CDR3 is made up of 15 amino acids. From germline, CDR1 is MGHRA and CDR2 YSYEKL. Trimming pared 3 bases from V and 1 base from J, leaving 9 bases between.